A single sample is the source of the 9 T cell receptor beta chains below, sequenced in a study of cytomegalovirus exposure and HLA in healthy donors. The PCR had 60 Vbeta and 13 Jbeta primers. Libraries were prepared by immunoSEQ multiplex PCR; TCRdb keeps only in-frame clonotypes and omits some of them. The sample records 150,000 to 200,000 clones, roughly 85% being singletons. The sequenced sample consisted of PBMCs. The receptor set was obtained from a woman aged 40 to 55 in good health and CMV-seronegative.

The chain carries TRBV9 and TRBJ1-1; maybe TRBD1 (6 bases). Germline V CDR1 and CDR2: SGDLS, YYNGEE. The CDR3 is 14 residues long. The germline V and J ends were trimmed by 1 base and 4 bases, with 11 bases remaining between them. This chain's CDR3 is CASSVRGGPTEAFF. Here the CDR3 DNA reads TGTGCCAGCAGCGTAAGGGGGGGGCCCACTGAAGCTTTCTTT.

The chain joins TRBV6-6 to TRBJ1-2; tentatively, D is TRBD1 (6 bases). This CDR3 is 11 amino acids long. The germline V gene encodes CDR1 MNHNY and CDR2 SVGAGI (reference sequence). The V and J ends lost 10 bases and 6 bases respectively, with 12 bases between them. The CDR3 DNA is TGTGCCATCGTACAGGGTAATGGCTACACCTTC. Its translation: CAIVQGNGYTF.

This clone came up many times. The V call is TRBV27, the J call TRBJ1-5, with D perhaps TRBD1 (6 bases). The CDR3 length is 15 residues. The V and J ends lost 4 bases and 2 bases respectively, with 12 bases between them. Germline V CDR1 and CDR2: MNHEY, SMNVEV (reference sequence). The CDR3 nucleotides read TGTGCCAGCAGTTCACAGGGCCTTGGCAATCAGCCCCAGCATTTT. Protein product: CASSSQGLGNQPQHF.

CDR3 in DNA: TGTGCCAGCAGCGCTGGACGGCAACGCGGGAACTATGGCTACACCTTC. Its protein product is CASSAGRQRGNYGYTF. This chain connects TRBV9 to TRBJ1-2, with D unclear. The germline V gene encodes CDR1 SGDLS and CDR2 YYNGEE. The CDR3 has 16 residues. Trimming shortened V by 3 bases and J by 2 bases, and 17 bases separated the two germline ends.

This clone was counted only a few times. The CDR3 bases are TGTGCCAGCTCCGAAACAGGGTTAGGCTACACCTTC. This encodes CASSETGLGYTF. The gene calls are TRBV18 and TRBJ1-2; D is perhaps TRBD1 (6 bases). Trimming removed 6 bases at V and 8 bases at J, with 13 bases between. Germline loops: CDR1 KGHSH, CDR2 LQKENI. The length of the CDR3 is 12 residues.

The genes are TRBV7-9 and TRBJ2-3, with 7 positions matching TRBD1. The CDR3 spans 12 residues. Germline V gene sequence: CDR1 SEHNR, CDR2 FQNEAQ (reference sequence). With 6 bases clipped from V and 5 bases from J, the junction kept 2 bases outside the gene matches. The chain's CDR3 is CASRYRGDTQYF. The CDR3 DNA reads TGTGCCAGCAGATACAGGGGAGATACGCAGTATTTT.

V gene TRBV7-9 combines with J gene TRBJ1-1, with D perhaps matching TRBD1 (6 bases). CDR3 length: 13 amino acids. The V end was cut by 1 base, the J end by 8 bases, with 11 bases between. Germline CDR1 reads SEHNR; CDR2 reads FQNEAQ (reference sequence). The CDR3 here is CASSLGTAEEAFF. The CDR3 DNA is TGTGCCAGCAGCTTAGGGACAGCAGAAGAAGCTTTCTTT.

On this clone: Relative to the germline gene, one junction end is altered; a read error may explain this. The rearrangement links TRBV7-9 to TRBJ1-4; D unclear. In germline, CDR1 is SEHNR, CDR2 FQNEAQ (reference sequence). CDR3 length: 14 amino acids. The CDR3 spells CSSSGEGLGEKLFF. The CDR3 coding sequence is TGTTCCAGCTCCGGAGAGGGTTTGGGAGAAAAACTGTTTTTT.

CDR3 coding DNA: TGTGCCAGCAGCTCCAATGGACAGGGCCTTTATGGCTACACCTTC. Its translation: CASSSNGQGLYGYTF. J is TRBJ1-2 and V is TRBV5-4; 8 bases match TRBD1. With V trimmed by 3 bases and J by 5 bases, 9 bases remained unmatched. CDR1 is SGHNT, CDR2 YYREEE, per germline (reference sequence). The CDR3 consists of 15 residues.